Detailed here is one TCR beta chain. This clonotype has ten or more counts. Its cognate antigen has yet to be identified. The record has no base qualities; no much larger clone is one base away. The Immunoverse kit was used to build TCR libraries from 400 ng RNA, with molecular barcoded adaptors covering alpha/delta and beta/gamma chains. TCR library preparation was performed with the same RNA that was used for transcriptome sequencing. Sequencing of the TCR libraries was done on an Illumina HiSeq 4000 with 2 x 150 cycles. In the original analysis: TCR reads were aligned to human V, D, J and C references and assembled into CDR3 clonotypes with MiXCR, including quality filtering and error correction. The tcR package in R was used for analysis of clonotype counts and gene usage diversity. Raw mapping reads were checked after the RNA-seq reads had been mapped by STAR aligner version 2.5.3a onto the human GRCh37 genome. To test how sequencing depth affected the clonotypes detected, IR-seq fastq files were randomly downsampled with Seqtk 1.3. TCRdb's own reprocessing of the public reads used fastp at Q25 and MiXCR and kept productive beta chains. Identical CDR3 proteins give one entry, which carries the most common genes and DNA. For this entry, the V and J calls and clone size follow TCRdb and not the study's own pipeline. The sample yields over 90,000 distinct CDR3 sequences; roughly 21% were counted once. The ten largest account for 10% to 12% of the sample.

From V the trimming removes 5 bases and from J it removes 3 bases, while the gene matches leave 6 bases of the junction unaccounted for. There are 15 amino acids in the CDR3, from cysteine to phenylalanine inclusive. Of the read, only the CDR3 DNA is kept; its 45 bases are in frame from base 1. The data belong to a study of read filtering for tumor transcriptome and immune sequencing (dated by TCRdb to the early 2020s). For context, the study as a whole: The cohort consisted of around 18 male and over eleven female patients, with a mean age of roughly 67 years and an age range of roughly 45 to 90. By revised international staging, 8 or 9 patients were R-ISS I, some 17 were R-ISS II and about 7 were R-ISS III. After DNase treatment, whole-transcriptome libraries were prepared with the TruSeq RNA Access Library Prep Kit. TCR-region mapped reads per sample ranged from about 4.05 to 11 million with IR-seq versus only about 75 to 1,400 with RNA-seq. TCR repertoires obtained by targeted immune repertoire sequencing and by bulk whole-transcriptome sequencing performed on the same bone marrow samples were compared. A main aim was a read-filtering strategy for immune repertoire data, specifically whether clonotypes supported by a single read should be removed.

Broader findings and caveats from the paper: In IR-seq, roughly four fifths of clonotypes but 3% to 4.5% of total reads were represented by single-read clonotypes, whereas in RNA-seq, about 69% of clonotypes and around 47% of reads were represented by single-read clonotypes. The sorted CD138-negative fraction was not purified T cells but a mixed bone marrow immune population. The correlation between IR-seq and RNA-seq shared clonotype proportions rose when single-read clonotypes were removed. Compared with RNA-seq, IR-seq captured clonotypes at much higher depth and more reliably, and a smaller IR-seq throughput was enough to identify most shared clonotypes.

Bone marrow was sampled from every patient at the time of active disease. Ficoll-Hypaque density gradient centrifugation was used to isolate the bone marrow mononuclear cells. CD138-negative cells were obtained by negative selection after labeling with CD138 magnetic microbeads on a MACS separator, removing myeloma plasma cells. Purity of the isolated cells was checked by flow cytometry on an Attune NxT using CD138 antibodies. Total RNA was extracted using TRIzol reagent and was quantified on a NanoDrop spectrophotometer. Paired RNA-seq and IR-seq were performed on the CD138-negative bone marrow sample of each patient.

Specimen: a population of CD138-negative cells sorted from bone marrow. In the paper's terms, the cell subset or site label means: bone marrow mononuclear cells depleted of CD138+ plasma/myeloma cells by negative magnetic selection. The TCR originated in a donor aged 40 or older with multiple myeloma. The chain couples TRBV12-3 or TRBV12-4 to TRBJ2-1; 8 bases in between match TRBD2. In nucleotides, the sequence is TGTGCCAGCAGTGTCTCCGGGACTAGCTACAATGAGCAGTTCTTC. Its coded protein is CASSVSGTSYNEQFF.